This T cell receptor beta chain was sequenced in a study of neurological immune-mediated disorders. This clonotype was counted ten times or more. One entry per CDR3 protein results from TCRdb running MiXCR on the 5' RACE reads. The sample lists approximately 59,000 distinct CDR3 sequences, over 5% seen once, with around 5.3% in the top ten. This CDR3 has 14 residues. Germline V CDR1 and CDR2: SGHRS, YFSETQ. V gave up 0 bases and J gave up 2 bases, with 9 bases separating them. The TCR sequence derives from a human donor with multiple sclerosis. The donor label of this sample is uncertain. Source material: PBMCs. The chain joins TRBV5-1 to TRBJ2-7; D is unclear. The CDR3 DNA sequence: TGCGCCAGCAGCTTGGGCGGCTCGACCTACGAGCAGTACTTC. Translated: CASSLGGSTYEQYF.